A single sample gave rise to the 5 T cell receptor beta chains below, sequenced in a study of blood T cell repertoires in COVID-19. Here immunoSEQ multiplex PCR was the method, and the copy in TCRdb shows in-frame clones only, minus some. The table records some 30,000 clones, approximately 88% of them present only once. What was sequenced was peripheral blood. The receptors originated from a human donor in a cohort sampled during active COVID-19.

This chain connects TRBV5-1 to TRBJ2-5, with D possibly being TRBD2 (6 bases). From germline, CDR1 is SGHRS and CDR2 YFSETQ. V shed 3 bases and J shed 4 bases, with 19 bases lying between them. CDR3 length: 16 residues. The CDR3 reads CASSSGASELRETQYF. In DNA, the CDR3 is TGCGCCAGCAGCTCGGGAGCCTCTGAGCTAAGAGAGACCCAGTACTTC. The full variable domain, in which reference TRBV5-1 and TRBJ2-5 provide the parts outside the CDR3, is KAGVTQTPRYLIKTRGQQVTLSCSPISGHRSVSWYQQTPGQGLQFLFEYFSETQRNKGNFPGRFSGRQFSNSRSEMNVSTLELGDSALYLCASSSGASELRETQYFGPGTRLLVL.

This chain links TRBV28 with TRBJ1-5; a weak D match, TRBD1 (6 bases). CDR1 MDHEN and CDR2 SYDVKM come from the germline V gene. CDR3 length: 15 residues. Trimming cost V 6 bases and J 3 bases, with 15 bases left between them. This CDR3 is CASRSGTKINQPQHF. In DNA form, the CDR3 reads TGTGCCAGCAGATCCGGGACAAAGATCAATCAGCCCCAGCATTTT.

The chain joins TRBV14 to TRBJ1-6; D call uncertain. Trimming pared 5 bases from V and 4 bases from J, leaving 9 bases between. The CDR3 has 14 amino acids. Germline V gene data show CDR1 as SGHDN and CDR2 as FVKESK. CDR3: CASSMAGYNSPLHF. In DNA form, the CDR3 reads TGTGCCAGCAGCATGGCCGGGTATAATTCACCCCTCCACTTT.

The genes are TRBV5-4 and TRBJ1-1, with D possibly matching TRBD1 (5 bases). Germline loops: CDR1 SGHNT, CDR2 YYREEE (reference sequence). The ends were cut back, 4 bases at V and 4 bases at J, with 17 bases in the middle. The CDR3 has 15 residues. This CDR3 reads CASSVTPRGSTEAFF. The CDR3 region has the DNA TGTGCCAGCAGCGTGACCCCAAGGGGCTCCACTGAAGCTTTCTTT.

Concerning this clone: The same CDR3 arises from other DNA sequences in this sample as well. The chain combines TRBV5-1 with TRBJ2-5; TRBD2 matches at 9 bases. The CDR3 extends over 16 amino acids. Germline CDR1 reads SGHRS; CDR2 reads YFSETQ. After removal of 3 bases from V and 5 bases from J, the junction contained 11 bases not matched to a gene. The CDR3 DNA is TGCGCCAGCAGCTCGGGGGGCGGGGGGGCTCGGGAGACCCAGTACTTC. Its translation: CASSSGGGGARETQYF.